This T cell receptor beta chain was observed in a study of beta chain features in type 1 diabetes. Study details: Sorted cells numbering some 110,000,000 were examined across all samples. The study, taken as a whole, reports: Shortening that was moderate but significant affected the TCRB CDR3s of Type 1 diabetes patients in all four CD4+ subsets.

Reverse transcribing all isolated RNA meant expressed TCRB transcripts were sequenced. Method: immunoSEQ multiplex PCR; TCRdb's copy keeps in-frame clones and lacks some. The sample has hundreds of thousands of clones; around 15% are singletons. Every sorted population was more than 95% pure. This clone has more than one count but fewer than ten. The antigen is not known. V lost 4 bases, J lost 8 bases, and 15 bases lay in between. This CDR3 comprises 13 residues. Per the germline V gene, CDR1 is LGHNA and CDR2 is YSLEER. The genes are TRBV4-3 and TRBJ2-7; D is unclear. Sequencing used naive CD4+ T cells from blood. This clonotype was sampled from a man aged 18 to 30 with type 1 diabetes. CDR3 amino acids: CASSREDISQQYF. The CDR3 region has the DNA TGCGCCAGCAGCCGAGAAGACATATCCCAGCAGTACTTC.